This paragraph covers one T cell receptor (beta chain) sequence. Its cognate antigen is unknown. The data were obtained in a study of T cell responses to AZD1222 COVID-19 vaccine. Overall study findings and caveats: Nearly half of unique spike-specific TCRs reportedly avoided B.1.351 and B.1.1.7 mutated regions.

Libraries were prepared by immunoSEQ multiplex PCR; TCRdb keeps only in-frame clonotypes and omits some of them. The sample contains roughly 120,000 clones, 81% of which appear only once. V was cut by 0 bases and J by 11 bases, with 10 bases left in between. The CDR3 contains 12 residues. Looked up from germline, CDR1 is PRHDT and CDR2 is FYEKMQ (reference sequence). The clonotype was recovered from an adult in good health. The gene calls are TRBV13 and TRBJ1-1; the D is unclear. The sample was peripheral blood, taken on day 0 of AZD1222 vaccination. The chain's CDR3 is CASSLGSNWAFF. CDR3 sequence (DNA): TGTGCCAGCAGCTTAGGCAGTAACTGGGCTTTCTTT.